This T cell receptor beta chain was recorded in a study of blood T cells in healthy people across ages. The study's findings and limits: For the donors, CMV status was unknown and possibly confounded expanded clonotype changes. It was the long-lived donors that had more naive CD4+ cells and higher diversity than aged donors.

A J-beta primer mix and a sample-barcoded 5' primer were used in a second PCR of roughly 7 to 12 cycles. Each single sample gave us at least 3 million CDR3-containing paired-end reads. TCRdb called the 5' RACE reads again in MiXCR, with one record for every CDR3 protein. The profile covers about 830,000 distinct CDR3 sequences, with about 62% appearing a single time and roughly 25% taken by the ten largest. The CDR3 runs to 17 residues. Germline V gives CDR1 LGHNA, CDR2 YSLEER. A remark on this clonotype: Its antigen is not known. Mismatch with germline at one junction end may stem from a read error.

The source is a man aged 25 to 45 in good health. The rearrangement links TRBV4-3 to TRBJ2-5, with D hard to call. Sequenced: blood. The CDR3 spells CASSQDRLGYFQEAQYF. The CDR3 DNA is TGCGCCAGCAGCCAAGACCGTCTGGGCTACTTCCAAGAGGCCCAGTACTTC.